This T cell receptor (beta chain) derives from a study of shared clonotypes between healthy human individuals. As for the study in general: Used for every donor were three CD4 naive, three CD4 memory, two CD8 naive and one CD8 memory plate. Study observations and caveats: For naive CD4 cells, roughly 4.6% of clonotypes were shared across a few donors.

The germline CDR1 and CDR2 sequences are SGHAT and FQNNGV. The CDR3 spans 13 residues. Trimming pared 5 bases from V and 0 bases from J, leaving 6 bases between. Comments on this clone: Its cognate antigen is unknown.

The study separated CD4+ cells into CD45RA+ naive and CD45RA-negative memory subsets. TCRdb keeps only in-frame clones here, not all; method: immunoSEQ multiplex PCR. The repertoire has more than 400,000 clones, 95% to 96% of them found once; the top ten carry about 0.068%. J is TRBJ2-3 and V is TRBV11-2, with no clear D. The receptor was derived from a woman aged 30 to 39 in good health. Sequenced input: naive CD4+ T cells sorted from blood. Subset denoted: CD45RA+ positively selected. CDR3 DNA sequence: TGTGCCAGCAGCCTCACTAGCACAGATACGCAGTATTTT. This encodes CASSLTSTDTQYF.